This TCR beta chain came from a study of cytotoxic CD8 clonotypes in ibrutinib-treated CLL (dated by TCRdb to the early 2020s). Describing the broader study: In this cohort, about 16 patients were treatment-naive and more than 9 were relapsed/refractory, while roughly 17 had unmutated IGHV. Responses were partial in approximately 24 patients and complete in 2; after median approximately 69 months follow-up, approximately 15 stayed in remission and roughly twelve progressed. The response samples were drawn at a median of approximately 11 months into treatment, with a range of about 6 to 36 months. An average of roughly 250,000 productive templates and tens of thousands of productive rearrangements was obtained per sample. Of the roughly 86 people in the trial, 25 to 30 had longitudinal samples available. Cryopreserved peripheral blood mononuclear cells were obtained prior to treatment, at the time of response, and at either disease progression or sustained remission. Patients were still on ibrutinib when every remission and progressive disease sample was collected. The paper as a whole reports these results and caveats: An increase in clonality was observed at ibrutinib response, with clonality remaining stable during sustained remission and falling back toward baseline at progression. Public clonotypes were rare and either shrank or stayed stable during treatment, and the rise in clonality at ibrutinib response reflected expansion of private clonotypes. Sampling times were not matched between patients in sustained remission and patients whose disease was progressing, and lymph node repertoires were not examined. At baseline, clonality was higher than in age-matched healthy donors and showed a strong correlation with circulating CD8+ T-cell counts.

From its cysteine to its phenylalanine, the CDR3 spans 12 amino acids. Only the CDR3 part of the read is kept: 36 bases, read in frame from the first base. From the germline V gene (reference sequence), CDR1 is LNHDA and CDR2 is SQIVND. The V end loses 1 base and the J end loses 1 base, and a stretch of 1 base separates them. On a MiSeq, deep resolution sequencing aimed for a depth between 1 in 1 million and 1 in 200,000 T cells, with each clonotype covered 10x on average. TCR beta libraries were generated with the immunoSEQ hsTCRB Kit. Per the original workflow: Data were analyzed with ImmunoSEQ Data Assistant and ImmunoSEQ Analyzer, with V, D and J genes assigned per IMGT definitions. Clonality, which ranges from 0 to 1, was calculated as one minus the normalized Shannon entropy of productive rearrangement frequencies. Only overrepresented clonotypes making up at least 0.05% of each patient's repertoire were included in the public clonotype analysis. Repertoires from about a dozen age-matched healthy donors in immuneACCESS were used as clonality controls. The table comes from immuneACCESS by way of TCRdb, which keeps in-frame sequences with V and J called. Part of the clones is missing from these tables; in studies checked, under half for an unresolved V gene and the rest for unknown reasons. D and trimming come from the DNA, and the V and J calls and clone size come from that table. The sample data list around 160,000 clones, and approximately 80% of these were observed just once. Over 2% of the sample belongs to the ten largest clones.

As for this clone: This clone's antigen is unknown. It has no much larger one-base neighbor in the sample; base qualities were not kept. The sample has other DNA sequences that encode this CDR3 too.

What the time point label conveys for this sample: more than 10 months on ibrutinib. Approximately 2 micrograms of genomic DNA were extracted from cryopreserved PBMCs for TCR beta library preparation. Longitudinal blood samples from CLL patients on ibrutinib monotherapy underwent high-throughput TCR beta sequencing. Patients were enrolled in a phase 2 open-label single-center ibrutinib monotherapy trial. The receptor's source is a human donor with chronic lymphocytic leukemia. Recombination linked TRBV19 to TRBJ1-1, with the D gene too uncertain to name. Specimen: PBMCs, collected after 12 months of ibrutinib treatment. The CDR3 is CASSIGNTEAFF. The DNA sequence is TGTGCCAGTAGTATAGGGAACACTGAAGCTTTCTTT.